One sample yielded the 29 T cell receptor beta chains listed below, sequenced in a study of response to subunit inactivated influenza vaccine. TCRdb reprocessed the RT-PCR reads via MiXCR and lists one record per CDR3 protein. The sample carries about 610,000 distinct CDR3 sequences, 13% to 15% recorded once. The sequences come from PBMCs from blood, collected 11 to 12 days after vaccination. The receptors originated from a man over 45 who received an inactivated influenza vaccine.

The chain links TRBV27 to TRBJ2-1; TRBD2 might be the D (5 bases). This CDR3 has 15 amino acids. CDR1 MNHEY and CDR2 SMNVEV come from the germline V gene (reference sequence). V shed 2 bases and J shed 0 bases, with 8 bases lying between them. In DNA form, the CDR3 reads TGTGCCAGCAGTTTAGGCGGGTTCTCCTACAATGAGCAGTTCTTC. Amino acids: CASSLGGFSYNEQFF.

This clonotype was picked up many times. CDR3 loop: CASREGQTYYGYTF. CDR3 DNA: TGTGCCAGCAGAGAGGGACAGACTTACTATGGCTACACCTTC. The chain joins TRBV5-6 to TRBJ1-2; 7 positions match TRBD1. Germline CDR1 SGHDT, CDR2 YYEEEE. V lost 5 bases, J lost 3 bases, and 7 bases stayed unmatched. The CDR3 has 14 amino acids.

J is TRBJ2-5 and V is TRBV24-1; a possible D gene is TRBD1 (5 bases). CDR3 length: 13 residues. Trimming took 4 bases from V and 4 from J, leaving 9 bases between them. Germline CDR1 KGHDR, CDR2 SFDVKD. CDR3 sequence: CATSDGHRETQYF. DNA of the CDR3: TGTGCCACCAGTGACGGACATCGAGAGACCCAGTACTTC.

This clonotype was seen a few times. V gene TRBV20-1 combines with J gene TRBJ1-1; possible D gene TRBD1, 6 bases. Germline lookup yields CDR1 DFQATT and CDR2 SNEGSKA (reference sequence). V was pared by 6 bases and J by 3 bases, with 26 bases between. The CDR3 has 17 amino acids. CDR3 region: CSAIHLGRGGWDTEAFF. The CDR3 bases are TGCAGTGCCATCCATCTGGGGAGGGGGGGATGGGACACTGAAGCTTTCTTT.

The sample holds a few counts of this clonotype. The CDR3 protein is CASSLGGGREYF. The CDR3 DNA reads as TGTGCCAGCAGCTTAGGAGGGGGCAGGGAGTATTTT. The chain couples TRBV7-9 to TRBJ2-3, with TRBD1 matching 7 bases. From germline, CDR1 is SEHNR and CDR2 FQNEAQ (reference sequence). This CDR3 region has 12 residues. The junction had 5 bases not matched to a gene; V was cut back by 1 base and J by 13 bases.

This clonotype has only a few counts. V gene TRBV6-5 combines with J gene TRBJ2-3; 9 bases fit TRBD2. The CDR3 extends over 18 amino acids. J gave up 5 bases and V 4 bases, and 16 bases lay outside the gene matches. Germline values: CDR1 MNHEY, CDR2 SVGAGI. CDR3 DNA sequence: TGTGCCAGCAGTTCCGCCAGTCTTCCGGGACTAGCTATAGATACGCAGTATTTT. This codes for CASSSASLPGLAIDTQYF.

This chain links TRBV20-1 with TRBJ2-1; 10 positions agree with TRBD2. The CDR3 covers 16 residues. Germline V gene sequence: CDR1 DFQATT, CDR2 SNEGSKA (reference sequence). V trimming: 5 bases; J trimming: 8 bases; junction bases outside the gene matches: 15. In nucleotides, the CDR3 is TGCAGTGCTGAAGGGGCTAGCGGGAGTCTGGGGGATGAGCAGTTCTTC. This sequence encodes CSAEGASGSLGDEQFF.

The chain is built from TRBV7-9 and TRBJ1-2; possible D gene TRBD1, 6 bases. From germline, CDR1 is SEHNR and CDR2 FQNEAQ (reference sequence). The CDR3 loop spans 12 amino acids. The ends were cut back, 6 bases at V and 7 bases at J, with 12 bases in the middle. The CDR3 loop reads CASSLTGFGYTF. In nucleotides, the CDR3 is TGTGCCAGCAGTTTAACAGGGTTTGGCTACACCTTC.

V is TRBV20-1 and J is TRBJ2-2; 8 bases align to TRBD1. Germline values: CDR1 DFQATT, CDR2 SNEGSKA (reference sequence). With V trimmed by 1 base and J by 1 base, 5 bases remained unmatched. There are 16 residues in the CDR3. Here the CDR3 reads CSARVPGQVNTGELFF. The DNA of the CDR3 is TGCAGTGCTAGAGTTCCGGGACAGGTGAACACCGGGGAGCTGTTTTTT.

The genes are TRBV18 and TRBJ2-7, with 9 bases identical to TRBD1. This CDR3 is built from 13 residues. Germline V gives CDR1 KGHSH, CDR2 LQKENI. Trimming removed 4 bases from V and 6 bases from J; junction bases left unmatched: 4. The CDR3 spells CASSQGTGPEQYF. DNA of the CDR3: TGTGCCAGCTCACAAGGGACAGGGCCCGAGCAGTACTTC.

In nucleotides, the CDR3 is TGTGCCGCGGGGGGCTTCTATGGCTACACCTTC. Translating gives CAAGGFYGYTF. The rearrangement joins TRBV27 to TRBJ1-2; perhaps TRBD1 as D (6 bases). Deletions cut 11 bases from V and 4 bases from J, with 11 bases between. This CDR3 is 11 amino acids long. Germline V gene lookup returns CDR1 MNHEY and CDR2 SMNVEV (reference sequence).

This clonotype was picked up a small number of times. The rearrangement uses TRBV12-3 or TRBV12-4 and TRBJ1-6; D might be TRBD1 (5 bases). The V and J ends lost 7 bases and 9 bases respectively, with 16 bases between them. This CDR3 comprises 14 residues. The CDR3 sequence: CASTNVRGTSPLHF. CDR3 coding DNA: TGTGCCAGCACCAACGTAAGGGGCACTTCACCCCTCCACTTT.

This clonotype was seen only a few times. The V gene is TRBV20-1, the J gene TRBJ2-5, with 7 bases lining up with TRBD1. Germline loops: CDR1 DFQATT, CDR2 SNEGSKA (reference sequence). This CDR3 has 14 amino acids. CDR3 sequence (DNA): TGCAGCAACCTCCCAGGGGGATACGGAGAGACCCAGTACTTC. Amino acids: CSNLPGGYGETQYF.

The V gene is TRBV5-5, the J gene TRBJ2-5, with unresolved D. V lost 2 bases, J lost 5 bases, and 13 bases lay in between. This CDR3 has 14 amino acids. Germline V gene data show CDR1 as SGHKS and CDR2 as YYEKEE (reference sequence). The CDR3 DNA is TGTGCCAGCAGCTTTGTGTCGGTTGTGGAGACCCAGTACTTC. Its translation is CASSFVSVVETQYF.

This clonotype was seen a few times. The chain uses TRBV12-3 or TRBV12-4 and TRBJ2-5; maybe TRBD1 (6 bases). Trimming left V 7 bases short and J 1 base short, with 16 bases between. The CDR3 extends over 15 amino acids. The CDR3: CASIAGEPVQETQYF. The CDR3 nucleotides are TGTGCCAGCATCGCAGGGGAACCGGTCCAAGAGACCCAGTACTTC.

This clonotype came up a few times. The chain joins TRBV20-1 to TRBJ2-3, with 8 bases identical to TRBD1. CDR3 length: 14 amino acids. Germline assignment: CDR1 DFQATT and CDR2 SNEGSKA (reference sequence). Trimming cost V 5 bases and J 2 bases; bases outside gene matches: 6. The CDR3 coding sequence is TGCAGTGCTGCTCCGGGACAGGCCACAGATACGCAGTATTTT. Encoded protein: CSAAPGQATDTQYF.

This clonotype has ten or more counts. The rearrangement joins TRBV12-3 or TRBV12-4 to TRBJ2-1; 7 bases map to TRBD1. The CDR3 covers 13 residues. V shed 5 bases, J shed 9 bases, and the junction held 7 bases outside the gene matches. CDR3 sequence: CASSPGGNGEQFF. The CDR3 bases are TGTGCCAGCAGTCCAGGGGGAAACGGTGAGCAGTTCTTC.

This clonotype was detected ten times or more. The chain is built from TRBV3-1 and TRBJ1-5; possibly TRBD1 for D (6 bases). Germline V lookup: CDR1 LGHDT, CDR2 YNNKEL (reference sequence). V lost 1 base and J 4 bases, leaving 11 bases between the germline ends. This CDR3 is 15 amino acids long. The CDR3 DNA is TGTGCCAGCAGCCAAGTGCTGGGGGCTAATCAGCCCCAGCATTTT. Translating gives CASSQVLGANQPQHF.

In the case of this clonotype: At one boundary the junction diverges from the germline segment, which might be a read error. The rearrangement uses TRBV5-8 and TRBJ2-1; 7 bases are shared with TRBD2. Germline CDR1 and CDR2: SGHTS and YDEGEE. The CDR3 length is 15 residues. CDR3 DNA sequence: TGTGCCAGCAGCTGGGACGGGGTTCGGGAGGATGAGCAGTCCTTC. This translates into CASSWDGVREDEQSF.

This clonotype was counted between two and nine times. The V gene is TRBV11-3, the J gene TRBJ2-5; tentatively, D is TRBD1 (5 bases). CDR3 length: 14 amino acids. Germline V lookup: CDR1 SGHNT, CDR2 YENEEA. V was pared by 1 base and J by 5 bases, with 11 bases between. The CDR3 bases are TGTGCCAGCAGCTTAGGGGGCGGATGGGAGACCCAGTACTTC. Its protein is CASSLGGGWETQYF. Drawing the rest from reference TRBV11-3 and TRBJ2-5, the complete variable domain is EAGVVQSPRYKIIEKKQPVAFWCNPISGHNTLYWYLQNLGQGPELLIRYENEEAVDDSQLPKDRFSAERLKGVDSTLKIQPAELGDSAVYLCASSLGGGWETQYFGPGTRLLVL.

A remark on this clonotype: A read error is possible here, since a much larger clone lies one base away. The rearrangement uses TRBV3-1 and TRBJ2-2; tentatively, D is TRBD2 (5 bases). The germline gives CDR1 LGHDT, CDR2 YNNKEL (reference sequence). The CDR3 totals 13 residues. CDR3 sequence reads: CASSPLDTGELVF. Here the CDR3 DNA reads TGTGCCAGCAGCCCTTTAGACACCGGGGAGCTGGTTTTT. The full variable domain, with the rest looked up from reference TRBV3-1 and TRBJ2-2, is DTAVSQTPKYLVTQMGNDKSIKCEQNLGHDTMYWYKQDSKKFLKIMFSYNNKELIINETVPNRFSPKSPDKAHLNLHINSLELGDSAVYFCASSPLDTGELVFGEGSRLTVL.

CDR3 protein: CAWSVADNQPQHF. DNA of the CDR3: TGTGCCTGGAGTGTGGCGGATAATCAGCCCCAGCATTTT. The chain combines TRBV30 with TRBJ1-5; no firm D call. With 0 bases removed from V and 4 bases from J, the gap between germline ends came to 7 bases. The CDR3 extends over 13 amino acids. CDR1 and CDR2 from the germline V gene are GTSNPN and SVGIG (reference sequence). Full variable domain (remainder filled in from reference TRBV30 and TRBJ1-5): SQTIHQWPATLVQPVGSPLSLECTVEGTSNPNLYWYRQAAGRGLQLLFYSVGIGQISSEVPQNLSASRPQDRQFILSSKKLLLSDSGFYLCAWSVADNQPQHFGDGTRLSIL.

CDR3 nucleotide sequence: TGTGCCATCAAAAGTTCGGGGGCCAACTATGGCTACACCTTC. This encodes CAIKSSGANYGYTF. This chain uses TRBV10-3 with TRBJ1-2; D perhaps matches TRBD1 (6 bases). The germline V gene encodes CDR1 ENHRY and CDR2 SYGVKD. Trimming left V 7 bases short and J 2 bases short, with 14 bases between. The CDR3 totals 14 residues.

The table lists this clonotype with a few counts. V and J are TRBV10-3 and TRBJ1-5, with D perhaps matching TRBD1 (6 bases). Deletions cut 8 bases from V and 4 bases from J, with 9 bases between. The CDR3 loop spans 12 amino acids. Germline CDR1 is ENHRY and CDR2 is SYGVKD. CDR3: CAIGQQNQPQHF. The CDR3 DNA follows: TGTGCCATCGGACAGCAAAATCAGCCCCAGCATTTT.

This clonotype was found a few times. The V call is TRBV20-1, the J call TRBJ1-1, with 7 nucleotides matching TRBD1. CDR1 is DFQATT and CDR2 is SNEGSKA in the germline V gene (reference sequence). This CDR3 comprises 13 residues. With V trimmed by 0 bases and J by 4 bases, 2 bases remained unmatched. Here the CDR3 reads CSAREGGGTEAFF. Here the CDR3 DNA reads TGCAGTGCTAGAGAAGGGGGCGGCACTGAAGCTTTCTTT.

This chain uses TRBV10-3 with TRBJ2-3; tentatively, D is TRBD1 (5 bases). V was shortened by 1 base and J by 3 bases, with 8 bases between the two germline ends. Germline loops: CDR1 ENHRY, CDR2 SYGVKD. This CDR3 is 14 amino acids long. The CDR3 DNA sequence: TGTGCCATCAGTGAGTTGCAGGGAACAGATACGCAGTATTTT. It yields the protein CAISELQGTDTQYF.

This clonotype was observed a handful of times. V and J are TRBV4-3 and TRBJ2-1, with D perhaps matching TRBD1 (6 bases). Trimming took off 0 bases at V and 3 bases at J, with 9 bases between the two ends. The CDR3 has 15 amino acids. The germline V gene encodes CDR1 LGHNA and CDR2 YSLEER. The CDR3 DNA follows: TGCGCCAGCAGCCAAGAAGAGGGGGACTACAATGAGCAGTTCTTC. Translation: CASSQEEGDYNEQFF.

This chain links TRBV4-1 with TRBJ2-7; the D is unclear. Germline lookup yields CDR1 MGHRA and CDR2 YSYEKL. V shed 2 bases and J shed 0 bases, with 8 bases lying between them. The CDR3 loop spans 14 amino acids. The CDR3: CASSQSETSYEQYF. Here the CDR3 DNA reads TGCGCCAGCAGCCAAAGTGAAACCTCCTACGAGCAGTACTTC.

The chain carries TRBV28 and TRBJ2-5; TRBD2 matches 7 bases. This CDR3 contains 14 residues. With V trimmed by 7 bases and J by 3 bases, 8 bases remained unmatched. Per germline, CDR1 MDHEN and CDR2 SYDVKM. The CDR3 here is CASMGWSGKETQYF. The CDR3 coding sequence is TGTGCCAGCATGGGTTGGAGCGGGAAAGAGACCCAGTACTTC. Full variable domain (missing parts from reference TRBV28 and TRBJ2-5): DVKVTQSSRYLVKRTGEKVFLECVQDMDHENMFWYRQDPGLGLRLIYFSYDVKMKEKGDIPEGYSVSREKKERFSLILESASTNQTSMYLCASMGWSGKETQYFGPGTRLLVL.